This T cell receptor beta chain was observed in a study of OX40 agonist ivuxolimab in advanced cancers. In the study overall: Patients were over 65% male with ages roughly 20 to 85, mean approximately 55. Prior anti-PD-1, anti-PD-L1 or anti-CTLA-4 therapy did not bar entry, and more than 35% had some.

About this clone itself: Its antigen is still unknown.

Sampled blood was obtained at baseline, cycle 4 day 1, and cycle 7 day 1. Findings of the study overall: Determination of antigen specificity was not performed for the expanded peripheral T cells.

The repertoire was sequenced with immunoSEQ multiplex PCR; TCRdb's copy has only in-frame clones and lacks some. There are about 35,000 clones in the sample; 70% to 85% occur only once, and approximately 14% lies in the top ten. Per the germline V gene, CDR1 is SNHLY and CDR2 is FYNNEI. The length of the CDR3 is 14 residues. V lost 2 bases, J lost 1 base, and 2 bases stayed unmatched. The gene calls are TRBV2 and TRBJ2-7, with TRBD1 matching over 7 bases. This TCR was recovered from an adult with an advanced solid tumor such as melanoma, head and neck, liver or kidney cancer. The sequencing used CD4+ or CD8+ T cells sorted from blood, collected in a trial of the OX40 agonist ivuxolimab. CDR3 coding DNA: TGTGCCAGCAGTGAACAGGGGGAGTCCTACGAGCAGTACTTC. It specifies CASSEQGESYEQYF.